This TCR beta chain was captured by sequencing in a study of a mutant IDH1 vaccine in newly diagnosed glioma. About the research overall: Patients began vaccination 4-6 weeks after radiotherapy alone, or with temozolomide cycles. Mean patient age was approximately 40 years; approximately 60% were male and 37.5% female.

From germline, CDR1 is SGHTA and CDR2 FQGNSA. CDR3 size: 14 residues. The ends were cut back, 8 bases at V and 2 bases at J, with 13 bases in the middle. With respect to this clone: The antigen remains undetermined.

Time point reported: week 47, end of study. Every single dose of the vaccine, 300 ug of mutant IDH1 20-mer peptide, came with topical imiquimod. TCRdb's copy holds only in-frame clones and misses some; the assay was immunoSEQ multiplex PCR. The repertoire holds over 80,000 clones, with 70% to 90% as singletons. The chain combines TRBV7-2 with TRBJ1-5; D is perhaps TRBD1 (5 bases). The specimen comprised PBMCs, sampled from a glioma patient whose treatment included an IDH1 peptide vaccine. The source is a middle-aged man with glioma. CDR3 loop: CASGRGGGNQPQHF. The CDR3 region has the DNA TGTGCCAGCGGGCGGGGGGGAGGCAATCAGCCCCAGCATTTT.